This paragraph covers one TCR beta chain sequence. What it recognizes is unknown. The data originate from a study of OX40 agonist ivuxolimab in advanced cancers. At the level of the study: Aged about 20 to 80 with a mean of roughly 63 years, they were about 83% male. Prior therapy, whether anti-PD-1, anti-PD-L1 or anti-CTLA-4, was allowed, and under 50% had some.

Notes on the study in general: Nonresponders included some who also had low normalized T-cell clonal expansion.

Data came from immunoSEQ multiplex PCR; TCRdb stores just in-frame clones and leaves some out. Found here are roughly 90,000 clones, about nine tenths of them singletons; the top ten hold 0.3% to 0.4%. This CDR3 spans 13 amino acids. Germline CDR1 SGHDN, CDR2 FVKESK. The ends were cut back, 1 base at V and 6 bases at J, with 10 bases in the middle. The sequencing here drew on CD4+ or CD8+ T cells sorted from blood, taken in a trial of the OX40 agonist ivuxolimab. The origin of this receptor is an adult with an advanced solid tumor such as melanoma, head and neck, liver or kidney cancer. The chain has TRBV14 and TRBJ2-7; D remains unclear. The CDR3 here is CASSQGPGREQYF. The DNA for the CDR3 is TGTGCCAGCAGCCAAGGTCCGGGCCGCGAGCAGTACTTC.